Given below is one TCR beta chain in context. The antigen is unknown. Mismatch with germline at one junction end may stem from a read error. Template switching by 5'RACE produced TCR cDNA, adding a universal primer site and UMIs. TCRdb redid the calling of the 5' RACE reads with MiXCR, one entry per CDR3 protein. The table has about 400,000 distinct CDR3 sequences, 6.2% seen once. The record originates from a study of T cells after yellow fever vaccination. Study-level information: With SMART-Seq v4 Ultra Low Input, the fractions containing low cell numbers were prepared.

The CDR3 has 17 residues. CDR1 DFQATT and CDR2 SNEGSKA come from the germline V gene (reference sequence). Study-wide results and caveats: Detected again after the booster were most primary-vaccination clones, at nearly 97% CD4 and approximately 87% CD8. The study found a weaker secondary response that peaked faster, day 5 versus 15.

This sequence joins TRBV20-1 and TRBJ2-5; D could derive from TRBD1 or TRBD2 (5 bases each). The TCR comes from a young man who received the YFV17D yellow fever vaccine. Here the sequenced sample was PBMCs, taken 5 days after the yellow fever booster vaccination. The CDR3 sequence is CCASGRSGLSGGETQYF. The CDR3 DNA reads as TGCTGTGCTAGTGGCAGATCGGGTTTAAGTGGGGGAGAGACCCAGTACTTC.